These T cell receptor beta chains were read from a single sample in a study of T cells in Graves' hyperthyroidism and ophthalmopathy. MiXCR, applied by TCRdb to the multiplex PCR reads, yields one record per CDR3 protein. This table has about 510,000 distinct CDR3 sequences, 40% to 55% appearing once. The sample taken for sequencing was peripheral blood or thyroid tissue (not recorded which). All receptors derive from an adult woman with Graves' disease, either hyperthyroidism or ophthalmopathy (not recorded which). The CDR3 runs from the conserved cysteine through the conserved F or W. Each record gives: clone size, J gene, D gene, V gene, CDR3 length, CDR3 DNA, CDR3 protein. The D gene is left open where the match is weak. For some rows the clone size is stated as once, few or many, or as a class when expanded; others skip it.

>many|TRBJ1-6|-|TRBV6-1|12
TGTGCCAGCACCATGAGGAATTCACCCCTCCACTTT
CASTMRNSPLHF
>many|TRBJ2-7|TRBD1|TRBV19|15
TGTGCCAGTAGTATTTCGGGGACAGGTCCCTACGAGCAGTACTTC
CASSISGTGPYEQYF
>-|TRBJ2-7|TRBD2|TRBV2|14
TGTGCCAGCAGTATGAGCGGGGGCGGTTACGAGCAGTACTTC
CASSMSGGGYEQYF
>-|TRBJ1-5|TRBD1|TRBV13|18
TGTGCCAGCAGCTTAGGGTGGACAGGCAATTATAGCAATCAGCCCCAGCATTTT
CASSLGWTGNYSNQPQHF
>many|TRBJ2-2|-|TRBV19|15
TGTGCCAGTAGTATTAGAAGGGCGAACACCGGGGAGCTGTTTTTT
CASSIRRANTGELFF
>many|TRBJ2-2|-|TRBV4-3|17
TGCGCCAGCAGCCAAGTAGGTTCTAGCCCTAACACCGGGGAGCTGTTTTTT
CASSQVGSSPNTGELFF
>many|TRBJ1-4|-|TRBV28|14
TGTGCCAGCAGTACCCCGGCAACTAATGAAAAACTGTTTTTT
CASSTPATNEKLFF
>-|TRBJ2-7|TRBD1|TRBV7-9|17
TGTGCCAGCAGCCAAGTCTTCCCTGGACAGGGGCTCAACGAGCAGTACTTC
CASSQVFPGQGLNEQYF
>-|TRBJ2-3|-|TRBV7-3|14
TGTGCCAGCAGCCGCGGACAGAACACAGATACGCAGTATTTT
CASSRGQNTDTQYF
>many|TRBJ1-2|-|TRBV7-2|14
TGTGCCAGCAGCTTAGAGCAAAGAGGACGGGGCTACACCTTC
CASSLEQRGRGYTF
>-|TRBJ2-2|TRBD1|TRBV2|14
TGTGCCAGCAGCTTGGCCCTAACAGGGGCGGAGCTGTTTTTT
CASSLALTGAELFF
>-|TRBJ1-4|-|TRBV5-1|15
TGCGCCAGCAGCCGGGGGACTAGCGGGGCTGAAAAACTGTTTTTT
CASSRGTSGAEKLFF
>-|TRBJ2-3|-|TRBV11-3|13
TGTGCCAGCAGCTCAGGGGCCCTCGAGGCGCAGTATTTT
CASSSGALEAQYF
>-|TRBJ2-6|-|TRBV10-3|13
TGTGCCATCAGTGAGCCCGGGGGCAACGTCCTGACTTTC
CAISEPGGNVLTF
>few|TRBJ2-7|-|TRBV7-2|13
TGTGCCAGCAGCCGGCAGGGTATCATCGAGCAGTACTTC
CASSRQGIIEQYF
>many|TRBJ1-1|-|TRBV20-1|15
TGCAGTGCTAGAGATAGGAGGCAGGGGAACACTGAAGCTTTCTTT
CSARDRRQGNTEAFF
>-|TRBJ1-6|-|TRBV20-1|11
TGCAGGGGGCAGGGGAGCTCACCCCTCCACTTT
CRGQGSSPLHF
>-|TRBJ1-1|TRBD1|TRBV29-1|14
TGCAGCGTTGAAGATCTTCAGGGGGCAACTGAAGCTTTCTTT
CSVEDLQGATEAFF
>many|TRBJ1-1|-|TRBV6-2/TRBV6-3|16
TGTGCCAGCAGTGACGGACCGGCTACTCAGAACACTGAAGCTTTCTTT
CASSDGPATQNTEAFF
>-|TRBJ2-2|-|TRBV7-8|12
TGTGCCAGCAGCGACACAGGCGGGGAGCTGTTTTTT
CASSDTGGELFF
>-|TRBJ1-5|TRBD1|TRBV7-8|14
TGTGCCAGCAGCTGGACAGGGGGGAGTCAGCCCCAGCATTTT
CASSWTGGSQPQHF
>many|TRBJ2-7|TRBD2|TRBV6-6|12
TGTGCCAGCAGTTACCGGGACTATGGGCAGTACTTC
CASSYRDYGQYF
>-|TRBJ2-6|-|TRBV20-1|15
TGCAGTGCAACCCAAGGCAGCTCTGGGGCCAACGTCCTGACTTTC
CSATQGSSGANVLTF
>few|TRBJ1-2|-|TRBV25-1|13
TGTGCCAGCAGTGAATATGGAGGGGGAGGCTACACCTTC
CASSEYGGGGYTF
>-|TRBJ1-1|TRBD1|TRBV29-1|13
TGCAGCGCTAACAGGGGGCTTAACACTGAAGCTTTCTTT
CSANRGLNTEAFF
>-|TRBJ1-6|-|TRBV6-2/TRBV6-3|15
TGTGCCAGCAGTTCGATCGGACTGACTAATTCACCCCTCCACTTT
CASSSIGLTNSPLHF
>many|TRBJ1-6|-|TRBV20-1|18
TGCAGTGCTCCAACCGGGACATCCCTTTTCTCCTATAATTCACCCCTCCACTTT
CSAPTGTSLFSYNSPLHF
>many|TRBJ1-5|-|TRBV29-1|13
TGCAGCGTTGTAGGATCGGGGGGTCAGCCCCAGCATTTT
CSVVGSGGQPQHF
>-|TRBJ2-7|TRBD1|TRBV29-1|10
TGCAGCTCACAGGGGACCGAGCAGTACTTC
CSSQGTEQYF
>-|TRBJ2-3|-|TRBV2|14
TGTGCCAGCAGTGCCCTAGTGGGCACAGATACGCAGTATTTT
CASSALVGTDTQYF
>-|TRBJ2-7|TRBD2|TRBV7-9|18
TGTGCCAGCAGCCAAGTCGGTGGGACTAGCGGGAGTACCTACGAGCAGTACTTC
CASSQVGGTSGSTYEQYF
>-|TRBJ2-7|-|TRBV6-2/TRBV6-3|13
TGTGCCAGCGCAAACCGGACGTACTACGAGCAGTACTTC
CASANRTYYEQYF
>once|TRBJ2-7|-|TRBV10-1|15
TGCGCCAGCAGTCCGAGCTACGCGAACACCTACGAGCAGTACTTC
CASSPSYANTYEQYF
>once|TRBJ2-2|-|TRBV9|16
TGTGCCAGCAGCGTACGGGGGGCAGGGTCCACCGGGGAGCTGTTTTTT
CASSVRGAGSTGELFF
>many|TRBJ1-1|-|TRBV20-1|12
TGCAGTGCTAGAGAGGTGAACACTGAAGCTTTCTTT
CSAREVNTEAFF
>-|TRBJ2-3|TRBD2|TRBV19|15
TGTGCCAGTAGTATCACTAGCGGTCTCACAGATACGCAGTATTTT
CASSITSGLTDTQYF
>many|TRBJ1-1|-|TRBV3-1|14
TGTGCCAGCAGCCAAGCGGGACTGAACACTGAAGCTTTCTTT
CASSQAGLNTEAFF
>-|TRBJ2-7|-|TRBV5-1|13
TGCGCCAGCACCTTTGGAGGGGGTTACGAGCAGTACTTC
CASTFGGGYEQYF
>many|TRBJ1-2|-|TRBV7-6|15
TGTGCCAGCAGCTTAGGTTTGGGGGCTAACTATGGCTACACCTTC
CASSLGLGANYGYTF
>many|TRBJ2-5|-|TRBV10-3|13
TGTGCCACGGGACTCCGGCCACAAGAGACCCAGTACTTC
CATGLRPQETQYF
>-|TRBJ2-6|-|TRBV9|17
TGTGCCAGCAGCAACCGACAGTACCACTCTGGGGCCAACGTCCTGACTTTC
CASSNRQYHSGANVLTF